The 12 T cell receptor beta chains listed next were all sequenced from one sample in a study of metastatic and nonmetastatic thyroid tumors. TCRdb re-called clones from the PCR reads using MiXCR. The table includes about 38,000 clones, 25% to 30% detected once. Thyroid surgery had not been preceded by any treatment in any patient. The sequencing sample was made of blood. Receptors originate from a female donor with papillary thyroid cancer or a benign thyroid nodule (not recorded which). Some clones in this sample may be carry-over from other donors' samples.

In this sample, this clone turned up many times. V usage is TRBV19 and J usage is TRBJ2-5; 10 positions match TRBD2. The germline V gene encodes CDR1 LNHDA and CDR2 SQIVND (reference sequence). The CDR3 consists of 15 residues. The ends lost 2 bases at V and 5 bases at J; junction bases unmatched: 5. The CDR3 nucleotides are TGTGCCAGTAGTATAAGGAGCGGGAGGGGTGAGACCCAGTACTTC. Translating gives CASSIRSGRGETQYF.

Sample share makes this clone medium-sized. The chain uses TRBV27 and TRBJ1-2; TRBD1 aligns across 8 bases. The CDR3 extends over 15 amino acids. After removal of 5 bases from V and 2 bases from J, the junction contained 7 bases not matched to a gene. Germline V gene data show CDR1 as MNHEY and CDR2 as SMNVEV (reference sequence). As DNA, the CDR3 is TGTGCCAGCAGTCTCCGGACAGGGCCCAACTATGGCTACACCTTC. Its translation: CASSLRTGPNYGYTF.

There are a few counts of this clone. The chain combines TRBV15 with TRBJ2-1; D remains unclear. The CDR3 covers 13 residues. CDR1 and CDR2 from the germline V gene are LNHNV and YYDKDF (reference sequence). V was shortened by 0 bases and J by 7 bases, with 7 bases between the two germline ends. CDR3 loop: CATSRDRQNEQFF. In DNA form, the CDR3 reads TGTGCCACCAGCAGAGATAGGCAAAATGAGCAGTTCTTC.

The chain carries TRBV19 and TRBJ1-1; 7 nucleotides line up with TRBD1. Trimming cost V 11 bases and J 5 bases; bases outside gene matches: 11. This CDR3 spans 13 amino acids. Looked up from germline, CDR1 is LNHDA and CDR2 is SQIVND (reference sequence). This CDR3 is CAGRGGAGTEAFF. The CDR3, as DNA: TGTGCCGGTCGAGGGGGCGCGGGGACTGAAGCTTTCTTT. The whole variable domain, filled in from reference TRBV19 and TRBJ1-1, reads DGGITQSPKYLFRKEGQNVTLSCEQNLNHDAMYWYRQDPGQGLRLIYYSQIVNDFQKGDIAEGYSVSREKKESFPLTVTSAQKNPTAFYLCAGRGGAGTEAFFGQGTRLTVV.

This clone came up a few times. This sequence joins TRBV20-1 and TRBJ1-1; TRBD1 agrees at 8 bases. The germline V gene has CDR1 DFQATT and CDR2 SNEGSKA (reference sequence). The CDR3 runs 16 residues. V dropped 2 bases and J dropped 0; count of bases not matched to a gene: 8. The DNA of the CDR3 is TGCAGTGCTAGAAACCCCCAGGGGGCTATGAACACTGAAGCTTTCTTT. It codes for CSARNPQGAMNTEAFF.

DNA of the CDR3: TGCAGTGCTAGACACCCAACCGAGGTTCGGTCGTTCTCTGGAAACACCATATATTTT. Its translation: CSARHPTEVRSFSGNTIYF. This chain connects TRBV20-1 to TRBJ1-3; unclear D gene. With 2 bases removed from V and 0 bases from J, the gap between germline ends came to 23 bases. Germline assignment: CDR1 DFQATT and CDR2 SNEGSKA (reference sequence). The CDR3 spans 19 residues.

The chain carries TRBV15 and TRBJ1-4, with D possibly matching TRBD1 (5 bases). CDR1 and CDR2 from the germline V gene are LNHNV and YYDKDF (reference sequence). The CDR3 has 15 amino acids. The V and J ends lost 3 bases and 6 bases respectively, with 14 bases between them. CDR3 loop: CATSRPGLGDEKLFF. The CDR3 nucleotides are TGTGCCACCAGCAGGCCGGGTCTAGGGGATGAAAAACTGTTTTTT. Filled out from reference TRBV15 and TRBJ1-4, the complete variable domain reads DAMVIQNPRYQVTQFGKPVTLSCSQTLNHNVMYWYQQKSSQAPKLLFHYYDKDFNNEADTPDNFQSRRPNTSFCFLDIRSPGLGDTAMYLCATSRPGLGDEKLFFGSGTQLSVL.

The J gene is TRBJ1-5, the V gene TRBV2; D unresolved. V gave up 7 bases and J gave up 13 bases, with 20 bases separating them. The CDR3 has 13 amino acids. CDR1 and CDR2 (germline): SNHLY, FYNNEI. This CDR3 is CASKRTANQTQHF. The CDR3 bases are TGTGCCAGCAAGAGGACTGCTAATCAGACACAGCATTTT.

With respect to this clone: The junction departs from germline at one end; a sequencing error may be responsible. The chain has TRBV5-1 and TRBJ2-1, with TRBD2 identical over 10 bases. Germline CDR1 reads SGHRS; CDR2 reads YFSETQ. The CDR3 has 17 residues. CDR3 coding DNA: TGCACCAGCAGCCCAGGCAGCGGGAGGGGCTCATACAATGAGCAGTTCTTC. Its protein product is CTSSPGSGRGSYNEQFF.

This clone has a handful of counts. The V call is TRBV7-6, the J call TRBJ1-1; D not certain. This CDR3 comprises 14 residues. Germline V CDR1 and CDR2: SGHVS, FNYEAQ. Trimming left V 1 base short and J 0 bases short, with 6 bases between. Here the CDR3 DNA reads TGTGCCAGCAGCTTAGAGGCAGTGAACACTGAAGCTTTCTTT. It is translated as CASSLEAVNTEAFF.

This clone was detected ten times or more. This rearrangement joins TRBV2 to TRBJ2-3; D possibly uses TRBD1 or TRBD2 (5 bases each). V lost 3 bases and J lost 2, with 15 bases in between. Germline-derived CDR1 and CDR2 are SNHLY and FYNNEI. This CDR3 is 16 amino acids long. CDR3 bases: TGTGCCAGCAGTGAGTGGGGACGGACGGACACAGATACGCAGTATTTT. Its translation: CASSEWGRTDTDTQYF.

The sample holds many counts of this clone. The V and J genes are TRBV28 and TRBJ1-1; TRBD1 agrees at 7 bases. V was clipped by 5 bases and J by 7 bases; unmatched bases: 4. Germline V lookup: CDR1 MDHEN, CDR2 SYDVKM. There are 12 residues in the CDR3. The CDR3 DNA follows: TGTGCCAGCAGTCAGGGGGGCTATGAAGCTTTCTTT. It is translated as CASSQGGYEAFF.